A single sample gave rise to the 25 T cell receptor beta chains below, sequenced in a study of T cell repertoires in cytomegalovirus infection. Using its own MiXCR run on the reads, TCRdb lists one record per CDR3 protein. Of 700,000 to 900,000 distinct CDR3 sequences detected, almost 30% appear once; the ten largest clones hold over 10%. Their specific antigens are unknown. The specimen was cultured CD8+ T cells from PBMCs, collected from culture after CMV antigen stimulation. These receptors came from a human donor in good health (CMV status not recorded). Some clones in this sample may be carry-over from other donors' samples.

CDR3 region: CASNSWTGGYTF. CDR3 coding DNA: TGTGCCAGCAACTCATGGACAGGAGGCTACACCTTC. V is TRBV9 and J is TRBJ1-2; 7 bases map to TRBD1. Germline CDR1 is SGDLS and CDR2 is YYNGEE. The ends lost 6 bases at V and 8 bases at J; junction bases unmatched: 7. This CDR3 is 12 amino acids long.

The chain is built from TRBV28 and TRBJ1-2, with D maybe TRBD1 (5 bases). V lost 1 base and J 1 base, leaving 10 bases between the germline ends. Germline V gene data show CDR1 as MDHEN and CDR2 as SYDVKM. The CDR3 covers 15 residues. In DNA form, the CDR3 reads TGTGCCAGCAGTTTATCTGTACAGGTTAACTATGGCTACACCTTC. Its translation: CASSLSVQVNYGYTF.

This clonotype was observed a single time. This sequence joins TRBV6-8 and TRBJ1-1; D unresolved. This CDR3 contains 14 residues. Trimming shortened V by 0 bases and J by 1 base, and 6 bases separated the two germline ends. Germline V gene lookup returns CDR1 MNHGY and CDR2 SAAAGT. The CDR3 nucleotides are TGTGCCAGCAGTTACTCACTACAGAACACTGAAGCTTTCTTT. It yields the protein CASSYSLQNTEAFF.

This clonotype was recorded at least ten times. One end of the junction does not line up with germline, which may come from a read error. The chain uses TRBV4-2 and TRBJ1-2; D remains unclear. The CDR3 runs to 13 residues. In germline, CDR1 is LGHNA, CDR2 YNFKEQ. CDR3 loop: CASSQGWDYGYTF. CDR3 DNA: TGCGCCAGCAGCCAAGGGTGGGACTATGGCTACACCTTC.

The CDR3 DNA reads as TGTGCCAGCAGTTCCTCCGACAGGAAAGAGACCCAGTACTTC. Encoded protein: CASSSSDRKETQYF. The chain carries TRBV28 and TRBJ2-5, with D possibly being TRBD1 (6 bases). The CDR3 loop spans 14 amino acids. CDR1 is MDHEN, CDR2 SYDVKM, per germline. Between the trimmed V and J ends, which lost 4 bases and 3 bases, there was a span of 12 bases.

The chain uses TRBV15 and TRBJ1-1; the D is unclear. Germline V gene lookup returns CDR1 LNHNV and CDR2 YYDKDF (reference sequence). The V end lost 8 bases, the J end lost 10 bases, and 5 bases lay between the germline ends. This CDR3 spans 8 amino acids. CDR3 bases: TGTGCCACCTGGGTAGCTTTCTTT. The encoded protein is CATWVAFF.

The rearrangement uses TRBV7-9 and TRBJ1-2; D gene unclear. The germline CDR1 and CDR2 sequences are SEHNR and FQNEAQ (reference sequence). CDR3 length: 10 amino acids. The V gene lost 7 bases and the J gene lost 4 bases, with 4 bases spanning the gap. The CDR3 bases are TGTGCCAGCACCCTCTATGGCTACACCTTC. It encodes CASTLYGYTF.

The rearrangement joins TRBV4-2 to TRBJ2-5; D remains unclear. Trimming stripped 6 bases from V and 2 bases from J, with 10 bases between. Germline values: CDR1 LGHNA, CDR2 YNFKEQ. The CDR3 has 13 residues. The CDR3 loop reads CASSTPGQETQYF. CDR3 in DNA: TGTGCCAGCAGTACCCCAGGACAAGAGACCCAGTACTTC.

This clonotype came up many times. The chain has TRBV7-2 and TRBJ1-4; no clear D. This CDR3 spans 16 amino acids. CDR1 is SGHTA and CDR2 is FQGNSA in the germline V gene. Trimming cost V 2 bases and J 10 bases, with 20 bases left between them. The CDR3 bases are TGTGCCAGCAGCTTAACGGGCACCGCGCAGGACGGAAAACTGTTTTTT. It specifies CASSLTGTAQDGKLFF.

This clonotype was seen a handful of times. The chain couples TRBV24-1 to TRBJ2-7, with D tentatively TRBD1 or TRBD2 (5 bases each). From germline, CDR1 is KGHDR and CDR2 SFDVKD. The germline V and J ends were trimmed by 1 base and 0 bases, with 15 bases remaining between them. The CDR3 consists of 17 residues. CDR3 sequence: CATSDFPGPLSSYEQYF. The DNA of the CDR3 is TGTGCCACCAGTGATTTTCCGGGGCCCTTAAGCTCCTACGAGCAGTACTTC.

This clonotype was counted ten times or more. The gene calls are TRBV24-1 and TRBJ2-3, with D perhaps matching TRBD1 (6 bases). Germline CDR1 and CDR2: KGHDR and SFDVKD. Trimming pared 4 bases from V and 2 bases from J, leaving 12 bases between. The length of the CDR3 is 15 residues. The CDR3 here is CATSDRTDYTDTQYF. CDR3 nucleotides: TGTGCCACCAGTGACCGGACAGACTACACAGATACGCAGTATTTT.

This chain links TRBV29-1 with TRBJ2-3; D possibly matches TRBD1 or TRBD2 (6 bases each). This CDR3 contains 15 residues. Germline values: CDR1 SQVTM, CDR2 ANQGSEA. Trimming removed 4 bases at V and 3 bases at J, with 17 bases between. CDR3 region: CSVGGAAPKTDTQYF. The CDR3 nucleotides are TGCAGCGTTGGGGGGGCAGCCCCTAAAACAGATACGCAGTATTTT.

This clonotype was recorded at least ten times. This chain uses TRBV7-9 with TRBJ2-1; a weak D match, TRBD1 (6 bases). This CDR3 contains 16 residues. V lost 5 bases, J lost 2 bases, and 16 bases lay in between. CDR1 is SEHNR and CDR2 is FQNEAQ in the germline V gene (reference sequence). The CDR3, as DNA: TGTGCCAGCAGCGCCCTAATGGGGGCGACCTACAATGAGCAGTTCTTC. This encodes CASSALMGATYNEQFF.

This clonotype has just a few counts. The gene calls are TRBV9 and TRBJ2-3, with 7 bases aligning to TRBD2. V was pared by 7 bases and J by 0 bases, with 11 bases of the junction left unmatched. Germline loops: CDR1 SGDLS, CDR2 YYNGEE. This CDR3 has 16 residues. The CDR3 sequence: CASASGGGSSTDTQYF. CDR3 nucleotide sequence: TGTGCCAGCGCCTCAGGCGGGGGATCTAGCACAGATACGCAGTATTTT.

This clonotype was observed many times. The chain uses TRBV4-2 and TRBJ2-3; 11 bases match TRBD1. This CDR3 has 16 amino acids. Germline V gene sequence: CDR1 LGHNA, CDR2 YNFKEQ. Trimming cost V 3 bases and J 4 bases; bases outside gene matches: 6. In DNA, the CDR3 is TGTGCCAGCAGCCACGAACCGGGACAGGGGGCAGATACGCAGTATTTT. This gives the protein CASSHEPGQGADTQYF.

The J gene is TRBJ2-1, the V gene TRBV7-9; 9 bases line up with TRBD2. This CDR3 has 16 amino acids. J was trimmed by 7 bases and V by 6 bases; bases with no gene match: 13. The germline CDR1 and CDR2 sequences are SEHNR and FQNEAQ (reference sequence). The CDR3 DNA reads TGTGCCAGCAGTCCTCCCCTAGCGGGGCCCGGTAATGAGCAGTTCTTC. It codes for CASSPPLAGPGNEQFF.

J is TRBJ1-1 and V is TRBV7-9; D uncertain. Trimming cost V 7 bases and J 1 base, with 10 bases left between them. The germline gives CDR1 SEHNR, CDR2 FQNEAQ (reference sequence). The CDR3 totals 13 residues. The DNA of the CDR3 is TGTGCCAGCAAAGGTGGCACGAACACTGAAGCTTTCTTT. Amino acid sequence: CASKGGTNTEAFF.

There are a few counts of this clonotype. The CDR3 region has the DNA TGTGCCAGCAGCTCCAGAGCGGGGGGGACCACAGATACGCAGTATTTT. This sequence encodes CASSSRAGGTTDTQYF. The chain carries TRBV5-4 and TRBJ2-3; 10 bases fit TRBD2. The CDR3 has 16 amino acids. The trim removed 3 bases at V and 2 bases at J, leaving 6 bases unmatched. The germline V gene has CDR1 SGHNT and CDR2 YYREEE (reference sequence).

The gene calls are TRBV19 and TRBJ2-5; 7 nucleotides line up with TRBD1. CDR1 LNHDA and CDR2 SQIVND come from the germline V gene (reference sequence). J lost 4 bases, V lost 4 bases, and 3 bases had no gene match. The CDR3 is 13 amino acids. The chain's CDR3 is CASSTDRRETQYF. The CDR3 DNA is TGTGCCAGTAGTACGGACAGGAGAGAGACCCAGTACTTC.

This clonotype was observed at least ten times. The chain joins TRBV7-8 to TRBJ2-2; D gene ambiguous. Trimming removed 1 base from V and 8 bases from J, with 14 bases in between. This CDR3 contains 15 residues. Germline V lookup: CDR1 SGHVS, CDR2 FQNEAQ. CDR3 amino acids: CASSLVMIYLGELFF. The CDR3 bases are TGTGCCAGCAGCTTAGTGATGATTTACCTTGGGGAGCTGTTTTTT. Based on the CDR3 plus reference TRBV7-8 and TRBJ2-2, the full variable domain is GAGVSQSPRYKVAKRGQDVALRCDPISGHVSLFWYQQALGQGPEFLTYFQNEAQLDKSGLPSDRFFAERPEGSVSTLKIQRTQQEDSAVYLCASSLVMIYLGELFFGEGSRLTVL.

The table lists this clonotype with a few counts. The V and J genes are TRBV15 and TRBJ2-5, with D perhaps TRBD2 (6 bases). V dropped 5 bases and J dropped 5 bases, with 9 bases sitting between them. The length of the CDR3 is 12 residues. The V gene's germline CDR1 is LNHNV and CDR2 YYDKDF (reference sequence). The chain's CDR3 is CATSGRSETQYF. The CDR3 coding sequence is TGTGCCACCAGCGGGAGGTCGGAGACCCAGTACTTC.

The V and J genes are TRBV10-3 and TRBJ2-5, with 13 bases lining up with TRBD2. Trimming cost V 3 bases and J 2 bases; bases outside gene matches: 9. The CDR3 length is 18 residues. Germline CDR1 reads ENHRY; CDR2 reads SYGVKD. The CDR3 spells CAISDIGGLAGAQETQYF. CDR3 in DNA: TGTGCCATCAGTGACATCGGTGGACTAGCGGGGGCTCAAGAGACCCAGTACTTC.

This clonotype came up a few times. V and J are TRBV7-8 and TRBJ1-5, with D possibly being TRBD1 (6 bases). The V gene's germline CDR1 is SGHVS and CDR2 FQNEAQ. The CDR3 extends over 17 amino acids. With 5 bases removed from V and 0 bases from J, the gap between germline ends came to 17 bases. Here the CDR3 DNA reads TGTGCCAGCAGCCCTGGGGGGACAAGATATAGCAATCAGCCCCAGCATTTT. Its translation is CASSPGGTRYSNQPQHF.

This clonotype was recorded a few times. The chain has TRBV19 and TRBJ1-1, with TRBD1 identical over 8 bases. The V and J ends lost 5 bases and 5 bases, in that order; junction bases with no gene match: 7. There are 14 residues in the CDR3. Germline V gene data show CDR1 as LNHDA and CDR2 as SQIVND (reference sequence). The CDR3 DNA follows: TGTGCCAGTAGTTGGGACAGGACGAGGACTGAAGCTTTCTTT. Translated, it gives CASSWDRTRTEAFF.

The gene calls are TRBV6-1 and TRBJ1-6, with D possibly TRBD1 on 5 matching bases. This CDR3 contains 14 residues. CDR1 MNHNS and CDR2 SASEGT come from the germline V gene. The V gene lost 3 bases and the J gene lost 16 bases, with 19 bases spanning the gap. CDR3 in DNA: TGTGCCAGCAGTGAGGACATGCGTCCTAATATACTCCACTTT. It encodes CASSEDMRPNILHF.